These 26 T cell receptor beta chains came from one sample sequenced in a study of blood T cell repertoires in COVID-19. Profiled with immunoSEQ multiplex PCR; TCRdb holds only in-frame clones, not every one. Of 55,000 to 75,000 clones listed, 85% to 90% are singletons. The sequenced sample consisted of peripheral blood. The receptors shown here come from a man aged 45-65 years with active COVID-19.

The gene calls are TRBV5-8 and TRBJ2-5, with D unclear. The CDR3 runs 11 residues. Looked up from germline, CDR1 is SGHTS and CDR2 is YDEGEE. V lost 4 bases and J lost 3, with 4 bases in between. The CDR3 nucleotides are TGTGCCAGCAGCCCGGAAGAGACCCAGTACTTC. Protein sequence: CASSPEETQYF. The full variable domain, its missing parts supplied by reference TRBV5-8 and TRBJ2-5, is EAGVTQSPTHLIKTRGQQATLRCSPISGHTSVYWYQQALGLGLQFLLWYDEGEERNRGNFPPRFSGRQFPNYSSELNVNALELEDSALYLCASSPEETQYFGPGTRLLVL.

J is TRBJ1-1 and V is TRBV4-1; D is unclear. The V gene's germline CDR1 is MGHRA and CDR2 YSYEKL. The ends were cut back, 3 bases at V and 0 bases at J, with 11 bases in the middle. CDR3 length: 15 residues. The CDR3 coding sequence is TGCGCCAGCAGCCACCTCTTTTCCGTGAACACTGAAGCTTTCTTT. It yields the protein CASSHLFSVNTEAFF.

This clone was found once. The V call is TRBV6-6, the J call TRBJ2-1; a possible D gene is TRBD2 (6 bases). Trimming took 3 bases from V and 5 from J, leaving 11 bases between them. CDR1 MNHNY and CDR2 SVGAGI come from the germline V gene (reference sequence). CDR3 length: 14 amino acids. CDR3 nucleotide sequence: TGTGCCAGCAGTTATGCGGGCGGGGACAATGAGCAGTTCTTC. Translating gives CASSYAGGDNEQFF.

V and J are TRBV7-8 and TRBJ2-7, with D possibly being TRBD2 (7 bases). This CDR3 comprises 15 residues. Trimming removed 8 bases from V and 8 bases from J, with 25 bases in between. CDR1 and CDR2 (germline): SGHVS, FQNEAQ. This chain's CDR3 is CASRPGLGGGGQQYF. CDR3 coding DNA: TGTGCCAGCCGCCCTGGACTGGGTGGGGGGGGCCAGCAGTACTTC.

The rearrangement links TRBV11-3 to TRBJ2-5; TRBD2 might be the D (6 bases). Germline V gene sequence: CDR1 SGHNT, CDR2 YENEEA. Trimming left V 5 bases short and J 1 base short, with 14 bases between. This CDR3 has 15 amino acids. The CDR3 here is CASSRGMTGQETQYF. Written as DNA, the CDR3 is TGTGCCAGCAGCCGGGGGATGACGGGCCAAGAGACCCAGTACTTC.

Comments on this clone: An end of the junction does not agree with germline; a read error may underlie this. The CDR3 DNA reads as TGCAGTGCTAGAGATTGGGGAGTTTCGCACTTC. As protein: CSARDWGVSHF. The chain combines TRBV20-1 with TRBJ2-4; a possible D gene is TRBD2 (5 bases). Germline lookup yields CDR1 DFQATT and CDR2 SNEGSKA (reference sequence). This CDR3 has 11 amino acids.

The V call is TRBV4-2, the J call TRBJ2-3; 12 bases are a match to TRBD1. CDR1 and CDR2 (germline): LGHNA, YNFKEQ. The length of the CDR3 is 17 residues. J lost 5 bases, V lost 3 bases, and 9 bases had no gene match. The CDR3 nucleotides read TGTGCCAGCAGCCAGCACGGGGGACAGGGGGCTGGAGATACGCAGTATTTT. It codes for CASSQHGGQGAGDTQYF.

This clone has just a few counts. The V and J genes are TRBV6-5 and TRBJ2-7, with 8 bases fitting TRBD1. Germline values: CDR1 MNHEY, CDR2 SVGAGI. CDR3 size: 13 residues. Trimming cost V 6 bases and J 5 bases; bases outside gene matches: 6. This CDR3 is CASRSGTGNEQYF. The CDR3 bases are TGTGCCAGCAGATCCGGGACAGGCAACGAGCAGTACTTC.

The chain carries TRBV5-1 and TRBJ2-7; TRBD1 is a possible D gene (6 bases). Germline V gene sequence: CDR1 SGHRS, CDR2 YFSETQ. This CDR3 has 15 amino acids. V was clipped by 0 bases and J by 3 bases, with 13 bases between them. Here the CDR3 reads CASSLVAGANYEQYF. The DNA of the CDR3 is TGCGCCAGCAGCTTGGTGGCAGGGGCCAACTACGAGCAGTACTTC.

This chain links TRBV6-2 or TRBV6-3 with TRBJ2-5, with 7 bases matching TRBD2. The germline gives CDR1 MNHEY, CDR2 SVGEGT. CDR3 length: 16 residues. J was trimmed by 5 bases and V by 2 bases; bases with no gene match: 11. The CDR3 DNA reads TGTGCCAGCAGTTACCGACTAGCCGGGGTAGAGGAGACCCAGTACTTC. This codes for CASSYRLAGVEETQYF.

This chain joins TRBV14 and TRBJ2-2, with 10 bases lining up with TRBD2. Germline V gene sequence: CDR1 SGHDN, CDR2 FVKESK. Trimming removed 2 bases from V and 5 bases from J; junction bases left unmatched: 8. CDR3 size: 17 residues. The CDR3 here is CASSQRRASGRTGELFF. The CDR3 DNA reads as TGTGCCAGCAGCCAACGGAGGGCTAGCGGGAGAACCGGGGAGCTGTTTTTT.

In DNA, the CDR3 is TGTGCCAGCACCCCGGGGAATTCACCCCTCCACTTT. Its translation: CASTPGNSPLHF. This chain uses TRBV11-2 with TRBJ1-6; the D is unclear. The CDR3 length is 12 residues. Germline CDR1 and CDR2: SGHAT and FQNNGV. V was shortened by 7 bases and J by 7 bases, with 8 bases between the two germline ends.

The chain employs TRBV14 and TRBJ1-1; 9 nucleotides match TRBD1. The J segment lost 3 bases and the V segment lost 8 bases, leaving 4 bases of the junction unmatched. From germline, CDR1 is SGHDN and CDR2 FVKESK. This CDR3 has 13 amino acids. CDR3 bases: TGTGCCAGCGCGGGACAGGGCTACACTGAAGCTTTCTTT. Its translation is CASAGQGYTEAFF.

The chain couples TRBV21-1 to TRBJ2-1; TRBD2 reflects the table's D call only, with no check against the DNA. TRBV21-1 is deemed a pseudogene. CDR3 length: 14 residues. The DNA of the CDR3 is TGTGCCACCTCACTAGCGGGAGGCCAGAGGGTTCAGTTCTTC. Translation gives CATSLAGGQRVQFF.

The chain couples TRBV7-9 to TRBJ2-1, with 9 bases matching TRBD1. This CDR3 comprises 15 residues. Trimming took 4 bases from V and 3 from J; bases not matched to a gene: 4. Germline V CDR1 and CDR2: SEHNR, FQNEAQ (reference sequence). The CDR3 here is CASSSPGQGYNEQFF. DNA for the CDR3: TGTGCCAGCAGCTCCCCGGGACAGGGCTACAATGAGCAGTTCTTC.

This clone was counted a few times. The rearrangement joins TRBV6-2 or TRBV6-3 to TRBJ1-5; D remains ambiguous. V was pared by 6 bases and J by 6 bases, with 12 bases between. This CDR3 is built from 13 residues. Germline-derived CDR1 and CDR2 are MNHEY and SVGEGT. For the CDR3, the DNA is TGTGCCAGCAGCCCACCCGGTTTTCAGCCCCAGCATTTT. Translation gives CASSPPGFQPQHF.

This clone was detected a few times. The same CDR3 can be traced to other DNA sequences in this sample. The V call is TRBV11-3, the J call TRBJ2-3; D call uncertain. The V and J ends lost 6 bases and 2 bases respectively, with 9 bases between them. The germline CDR1 and CDR2 sequences are SGHNT and YENEEA. This CDR3 region has 13 residues. The CDR3 loop is CASSLGYTDTQYF. The CDR3, as DNA: TGTGCCAGCAGTCTGGGCTACACAGATACGCAGTATTTT.

The rearrangement links TRBV5-4 to TRBJ2-3, with 12 bases matching TRBD2. The junction had 11 bases not matched to a gene; V was cut back by 3 bases and J by 0 bases. CDR3 length: 19 residues. Per germline, CDR1 SGHNT and CDR2 YYREEE (reference sequence). CDR3 region: CASSSETSGGGDSTDTQYF. DNA for the CDR3: TGTGCCAGCAGCTCCGAGACTAGCGGGGGTGGTGATAGCACAGATACGCAGTATTTT.

The rearrangement joins TRBV21-1 to TRBJ2-2; TRBD1, the D gene given by the table, was not confirmed from the DNA. TRBV21-1 is an annotated pseudogene. This CDR3 spans 18 amino acids. The CDR3 protein is CASSQNRGPSANTGELFF. The CDR3 DNA sequence: TGTGCCAGCAGCCAAAACAGGGGGCCGAGCGCGAACACCGGGGAGCTGTTTTTT.

J is TRBJ1-2 and V is TRBV28; maybe TRBD1 (6 bases). V lost 3 bases, J lost 2 bases, and 10 bases lay in between. The CDR3 extends over 14 amino acids. Germline assignment: CDR1 MDHEN and CDR2 SYDVKM. The CDR3, as DNA: TGTGCCAGCAGTTTTCAGGGGACCAACTATGGCTACACCTTC. This gives the protein CASSFQGTNYGYTF.

The genes are TRBV5-5 and TRBJ1-1, with 7 bases identical to TRBD1. The CDR3 has 13 residues. The V gene end was trimmed by 5 bases and the J gene end by 11 bases; junction bases not matched to a gene: 12. The germline V gene encodes CDR1 SGHKS and CDR2 YYEKEE (reference sequence). The DNA of the CDR3 is TGTGCCAGCAGACAGGGACAGAACACGGTTGCTTTCTTT. Translation: CASRQGQNTVAFF.

The chain has TRBV18 and TRBJ1-1; D is undetermined. The CDR3 extends over 13 amino acids. V lost 4 bases and J 1 base, leaving 7 bases between the germline ends. Germline values: CDR1 KGHSH, CDR2 LQKENI. CDR3 DNA sequence: TGTGCCAGCTCACTACACGCGAACACTGAAGCTTTCTTT. Protein sequence: CASSLHANTEAFF.

The gene calls are TRBV14 and TRBJ2-2; D unclear. Germline values: CDR1 SGHDN, CDR2 FVKESK. The CDR3 covers 14 residues. Deletions cut 2 bases from V and 6 bases from J, with 10 bases between. CDR3 DNA sequence: TGTGCCAGCAGCCAACTTAGATCCTCCGGGGAGCTGTTTTTT. Amino acid sequence: CASSQLRSSGELFF.

This clone was seen many times. The chain links TRBV12-3 or TRBV12-4 to TRBJ2-2; no definite D call. The CDR3 consists of 13 residues. V lost 7 bases to trimming and J lost 2 bases, with 8 bases between them. Written as DNA, the CDR3 is TGTGCCAGCACCATTACAAACACCGGGGAGCTGTTTTTT. Translation: CASTITNTGELFF.

This clone has a handful of counts. This chain links TRBV7-9 with TRBJ2-2; a possible D gene is TRBD1 (5 bases). V gave up 5 bases and J gave up 6 bases, with 10 bases separating them. This CDR3 region has 13 residues. The germline CDR1 and CDR2 sequences are SEHNR and FQNEAQ (reference sequence). The CDR3 DNA reads TGTGCCAGCAGCACCCTAGGGGCCGGGGAGCTGTTTTTT. It is translated as CASSTLGAGELFF.

To note about this clone: Sequence at one end of the junction differs from germline and may be a read error. The V gene is TRBV3-1 (or the pseudogene TRBV3-2), the J gene TRBJ2-7; 9 nucleotides line up with TRBD1. Germline V gives CDR1 LGHDT, CDR2 YNNKEL (reference sequence). The CDR3 is 13 residues long. CDR3 bases: TGTGCCAGCGACGATACGGGACAGGGAGGGACGGACTTC. This encodes CASDDTGQGGTDF.